This T cell receptor (beta chain) appears in the sequencing data of a study of T cell responses to AZD1222 COVID-19 vaccine. The protocol was immunoSEQ multiplex PCR, while the TCRdb copy is restricted to in-frame clones and leaves out a portion. The repertoire holds more than 100,000 clones, with roughly 90% as singletons. CDR1 is ENHRY, CDR2 SYGVKD, per germline. V was trimmed by 3 bases and J by 7 bases, leaving 15 bases between them. The CDR3 sequence is 14 residues long. Findings and caveats of the study: Vaccination with two AZD1222 doses was followed by a rise in Spike-specific TCR breadth and depth. Of spike-specific TCRs, nearly half reportedly target regions left unmutated in variants. The number of AZD1222 recipients seropositive at baseline was only five to seven. Spike-wide vaccine-associated CD4 TCRs dominated at 160-218 and 743-854.

Comments on this clone: The antigen remains undetermined.

The chain joins TRBV10-3 to TRBJ1-1; D might be TRBD1 (5 bases). Specimen: peripheral blood, collected 28 days after the second AZD1222 dose. This receptor was taken from an adult who received the AZD1222 COVID-19 vaccine. CDR3 bases: TGTGCCATCAGTGACAGGGACGATACCGGTGAAGCTTTCTTT. Amino acids: CAISDRDDTGEAFF.